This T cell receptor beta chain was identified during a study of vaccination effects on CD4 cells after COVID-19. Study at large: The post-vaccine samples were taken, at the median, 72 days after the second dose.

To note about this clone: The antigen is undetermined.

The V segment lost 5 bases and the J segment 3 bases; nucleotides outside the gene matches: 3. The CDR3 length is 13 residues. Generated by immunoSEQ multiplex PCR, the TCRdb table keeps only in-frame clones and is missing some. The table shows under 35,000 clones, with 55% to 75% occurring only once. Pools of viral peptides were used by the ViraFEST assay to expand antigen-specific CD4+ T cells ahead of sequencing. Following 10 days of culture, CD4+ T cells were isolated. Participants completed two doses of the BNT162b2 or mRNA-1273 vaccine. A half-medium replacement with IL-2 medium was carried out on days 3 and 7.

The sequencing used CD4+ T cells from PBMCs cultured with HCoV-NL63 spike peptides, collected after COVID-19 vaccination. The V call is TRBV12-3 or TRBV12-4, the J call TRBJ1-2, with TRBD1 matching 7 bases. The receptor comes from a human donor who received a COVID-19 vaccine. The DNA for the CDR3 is TGTGCCAGCAGTCCGACAGGGCACTATGGCTACACCTTC. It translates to CASSPTGHYGYTF.